This T cell receptor beta chain was sequenced in a study of early T cells in non-severe SARS-CoV-2 infection. Study-wide background: The authors sequenced bulk RNA from unsorted whole blood, leaving chains unpaired. Broader study findings: There was a bias toward anti-spike CD8 responses in VDJdb matching, which missed private and CD4 specificities.

Unique molecular identifiers were attached to individual cDNA molecules. TCRdb called the 5' RACE reads again in MiXCR, with one record for every CDR3 protein. The sample records some 31,000 distinct CDR3 sequences, approximately 6% being singletons. At least ten counts were recorded for this clonotype. Its matching antigen is unknown. Germline-derived CDR1 and CDR2 are MNHEY and SVGEGT. The length of the CDR3 is 13 residues. The V end was cut by 5 bases, the J end by 5 bases, with 13 bases between. The source of this sequence is an adult who was a healthcare worker with PCR-confirmed SARS-CoV-2 infection or an uninfected control (not recorded which). This chain connects TRBV6-2 or TRBV6-3 to TRBJ2-7; D possibly matches TRBD1 or TRBD2 (5 bases each). The sequencing sample was made of whole blood. As DNA, the CDR3 is TGTGCCAGCAGTAGGGACCCCGACGACGAGCAGTACTTC. As protein: CASSRDPDDEQYF.